This entry concerns a single T cell receptor beta chain. The antigen it recognizes is unknown. No much larger clonotype is one base removed from it; base qualities were not supplied. The library was made by the immunoSEQ multiplex PCR assay. The immuneACCESS repertoire file appears here via TCRdb, limited to in-frame rearrangements. These files lack a portion of the clones; in checked studies, under half of the deficit traces to unresolved V genes, and the cause of the others is not known. This sample comprises about 100,000 clones, roughly 87% of them detected only once. About 18% of the sample is taken by the ten largest. V is clipped by 0 bases and J by 0 bases, and the sequence between their germline boundaries is 7 bases long. From the germline V gene, CDR1 is MGHRA and CDR2 is YSYEKL. The CDR3 sequence holds 15 residues, the cysteine and phenylalanine included. Of all the DNA, just the CDR3 is kept, 45 bases in frame from base 1.

This entry belongs to a study of control samples from healthy donors and cancer patients (TCRdb year 2020). Specimen: blood. The sequence is built from TRBV4-1 and TRBJ2-3; the D gene assignment is ambiguous. The sequence came from a woman aged 50 to 60 in good health. The DNA sequence follows: TGCGCCAGCAGCCAAGATGGACCTAGCACAGATACGCAGTATTTT. It is translated as CASSQDGPSTDTQYF.